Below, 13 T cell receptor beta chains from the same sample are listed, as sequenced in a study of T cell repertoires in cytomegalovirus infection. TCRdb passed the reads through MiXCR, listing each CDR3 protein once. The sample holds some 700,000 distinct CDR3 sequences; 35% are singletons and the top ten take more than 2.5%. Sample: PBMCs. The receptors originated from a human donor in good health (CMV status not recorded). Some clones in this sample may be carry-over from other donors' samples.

CDR3 loop: CSARDLAGLNEKLFF. The CDR3 region has the DNA TGCAGTGCTAGAGATCTTGCGGGCCTTAATGAAAAACTGTTTTTT. The V call is TRBV20-1, the J call TRBJ1-4; no clear D gene. Trimming cost V 0 bases and J 4 bases, with 12 bases left between them. Germline V gives CDR1 DFQATT, CDR2 SNEGSKA (reference sequence). This CDR3 is 15 amino acids long.

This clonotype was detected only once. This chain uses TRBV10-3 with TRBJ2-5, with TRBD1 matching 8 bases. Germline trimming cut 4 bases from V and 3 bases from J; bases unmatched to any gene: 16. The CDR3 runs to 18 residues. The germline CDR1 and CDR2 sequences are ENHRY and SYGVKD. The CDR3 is CAISASVGQGRGKETQYF. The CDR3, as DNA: TGTGCCATCAGTGCTTCGGTAGGACAGGGTAGGGGCAAAGAGACCCAGTACTTC.

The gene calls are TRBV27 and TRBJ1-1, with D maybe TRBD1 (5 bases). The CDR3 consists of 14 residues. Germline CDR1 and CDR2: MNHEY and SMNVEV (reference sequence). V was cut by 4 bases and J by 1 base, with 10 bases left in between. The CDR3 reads CASSWRGWNTEAFF. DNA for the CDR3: TGTGCCAGCAGTTGGCGGGGGTGGAACACTGAAGCTTTCTTT.

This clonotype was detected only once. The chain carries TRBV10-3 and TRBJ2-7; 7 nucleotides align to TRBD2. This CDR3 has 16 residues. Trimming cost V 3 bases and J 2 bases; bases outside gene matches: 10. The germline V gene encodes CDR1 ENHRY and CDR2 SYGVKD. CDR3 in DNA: TGTGCCATCAGTGAACAACTATTTGGGGGGGCCTACGAGCAGTACTTC. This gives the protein CAISEQLFGGAYEQYF.

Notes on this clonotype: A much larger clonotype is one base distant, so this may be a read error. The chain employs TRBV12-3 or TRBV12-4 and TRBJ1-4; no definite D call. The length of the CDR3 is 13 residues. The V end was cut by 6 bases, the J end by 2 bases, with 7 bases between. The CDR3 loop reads CASREATNEKLFF. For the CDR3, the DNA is TGTGCCAGCAGGGAAGCTACTAATGAAAAACTGTTTTTT.

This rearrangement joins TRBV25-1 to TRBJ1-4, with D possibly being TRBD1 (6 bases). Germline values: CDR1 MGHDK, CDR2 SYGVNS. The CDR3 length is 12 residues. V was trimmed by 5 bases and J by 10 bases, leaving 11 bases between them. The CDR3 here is CASSTGIGKLFF. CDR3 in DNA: TGTGCCAGCAGTACAGGGATCGGAAAACTGTTTTTT.

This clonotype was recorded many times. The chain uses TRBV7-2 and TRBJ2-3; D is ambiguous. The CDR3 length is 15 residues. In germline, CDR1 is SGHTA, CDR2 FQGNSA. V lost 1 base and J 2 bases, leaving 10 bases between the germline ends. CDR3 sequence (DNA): TGTGCCAGCAGCTTAGGGGCCCTATTCACAGATACGCAGTATTTT. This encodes CASSLGALFTDTQYF.

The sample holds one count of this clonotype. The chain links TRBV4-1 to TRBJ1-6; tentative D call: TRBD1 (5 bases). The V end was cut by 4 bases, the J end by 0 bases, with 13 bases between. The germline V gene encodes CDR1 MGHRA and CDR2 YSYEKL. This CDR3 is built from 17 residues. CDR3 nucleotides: TGCGCCAGCAGCCGGGGGGACGTTAGCTCCTATAATTCACCCCTCCACTTT. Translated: CASSRGDVSSYNSPLHF.

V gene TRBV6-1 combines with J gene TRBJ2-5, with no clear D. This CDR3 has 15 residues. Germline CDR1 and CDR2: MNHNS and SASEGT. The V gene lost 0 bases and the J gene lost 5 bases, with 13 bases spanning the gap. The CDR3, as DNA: TGTGCCAGCAGTGAAGCTAGGGCGTCCGGGGAGACCCAGTACTTC. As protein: CASSEARASGETQYF.

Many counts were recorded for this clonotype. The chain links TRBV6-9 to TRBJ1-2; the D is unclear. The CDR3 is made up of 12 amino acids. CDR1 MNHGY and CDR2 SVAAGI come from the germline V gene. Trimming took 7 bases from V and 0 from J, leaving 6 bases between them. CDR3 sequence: CASTSANYGYTF. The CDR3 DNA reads TGTGCCAGCACGTCCGCTAACTATGGCTACACCTTC.

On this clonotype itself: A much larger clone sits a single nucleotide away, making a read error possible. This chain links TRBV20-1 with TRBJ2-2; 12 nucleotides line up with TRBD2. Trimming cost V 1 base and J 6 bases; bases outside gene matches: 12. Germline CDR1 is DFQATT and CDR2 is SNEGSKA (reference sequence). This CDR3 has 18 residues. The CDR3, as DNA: TGCAGTGCTAGAGCAGGTTGTGCTAGCGGGAGGGCCCCCGGGGAGCTGTTTTTT. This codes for CSARAGCASGRAPGELFF.

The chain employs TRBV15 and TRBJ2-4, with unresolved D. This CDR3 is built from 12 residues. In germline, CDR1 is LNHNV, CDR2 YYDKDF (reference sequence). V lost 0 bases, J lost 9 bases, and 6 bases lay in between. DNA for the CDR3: TGTGCCACCAGCAGAGATCATATCATTCAGTACTTC. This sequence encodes CATSRDHIIQYF.

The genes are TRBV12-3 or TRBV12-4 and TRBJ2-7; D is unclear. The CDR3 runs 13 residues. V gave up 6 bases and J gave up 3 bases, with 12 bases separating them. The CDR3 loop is CASSNSDLYEQYF. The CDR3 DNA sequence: TGTGCCAGCAGCAACTCGGACCTCTACGAGCAGTACTTC.